This entry is about one TCR beta chain. The specificity of this receptor is unknown. Nothing much larger sits one base from this clone, and base qualities are not available. This sample is part of a study of radiotherapy plus CTLA-4 blockade in lung cancer (dated 2018 in TCRdb). Concerning the study at large: Among enrolled patients, 18% had an objective response and 31% reached disease control. Results and caveats for the whole study, not just this receptor: The strongest predictors of response, as reported, were early dynamic changes in blood T cell clones along with a rise in serum interferon-beta after radiation. After treatment with radiotherapy and ipilimumab, TCR clones that originated in tumors expanded in peripheral blood.

The library was produced with the immunoSEQ multiplex PCR assay. TCRdb re-hosts the immuneACCESS table, in-frame sequences only. Its copies lack some clones; in the studies checked, an unresolved V gene accounts for under half of them, and the cause for the rest is not known. The table for this sample lists about 73,000 clones; about nine tenths of them were counted only once. The top ten clonotypes cover less than 45% of the sample. In this study, focal radiation therapy paired with CTLA-4 blockade (ipilimumab) was tested in patients who had chemo-refractory metastatic non-small-cell lung cancer. The receptor comes from a human donor with non-small cell lung cancer that progressed on radiotherapy plus ipilimumab. Sequencing used peripheral blood, obtained from a patient treated with radiotherapy plus ipilimumab.

The CDR3 protein: CASSEAFRGPVTGELFF. The bases are TGTGCCAGCAGTGAAGCATTCAGGGGGCCGGTCACCGGGGAGCTGTTTTTT. The chain is encoded by TRBV6-1 joined to TRBJ2-2, with 8 central nucleotides matching TRBD1. The cysteine opens and the phenylalanine closes a CDR3 of 17 amino acids. Only the CDR3 DNA is retained, 51 bases long and in frame from the first base. According to the germline V gene, CDR1 reads MNHNS and CDR2 reads SASEGT. V and J are trimmed by 0 bases and 4 bases, and the gene matches miss 7 bases of the junction.